These 20 T cell receptor beta chains were sequenced from one sample in a study of blood T cell repertoires in COVID-19. TCRdb keeps only in-frame clones here, not all; method: immunoSEQ multiplex PCR. The table records 200,000 to 300,000 clones, about 87% of them present only once. The specimen sequenced was peripheral blood. The receptors come from a woman aged 40 to 55 who had recovered from COVID-19.

This clone came up a few times. The chain is built from TRBV7-9 and TRBJ1-2, with D possibly matching TRBD1 (5 bases). Trimming removed 5 bases at V and 7 bases at J, with 11 bases between. The germline CDR1 and CDR2 sequences are SEHNR and FQNEAQ (reference sequence). CDR3 length equals 12 residues. In nucleotides, the CDR3 is TGTGCCAGCAGCATCGGACAATTTGGCTACACCTTC. Translating gives CASSIGQFGYTF.

V gene TRBV11-3 combines with J gene TRBJ1-6; D is possibly TRBD1 (5 bases). The CDR3 covers 13 residues. From germline, CDR1 is SGHNT and CDR2 YENEEA. V lost 1 base and J 11 bases, leaving 9 bases between the germline ends. This CDR3 reads CASSLGQGTPLHF. DNA for the CDR3: TGTGCCAGCAGCTTAGGTCAGGGTACACCCCTCCACTTT.

V usage is TRBV5-6 and J usage is TRBJ2-1; possible D gene TRBD1, 5 bases. V lost 1 base and J 1 base, leaving 9 bases between the germline ends. Germline CDR1 reads SGHDT; CDR2 reads YYEEEE. The CDR3 has 15 amino acids. The CDR3 here is CASSLKAGSYNEQFF. CDR3 bases: TGTGCCAGCAGCTTGAAGGCAGGGTCCTACAATGAGCAGTTCTTC.

This chain links TRBV6-2 or TRBV6-3 with TRBJ1-2, with TRBD1 matching over 11 bases. This CDR3 has 15 amino acids. Unmatched junction bases numbered 8, after V lost 5 bases and J lost 6 bases. Germline loops: CDR1 MNHEY, CDR2 SVGEGT. The CDR3 region is CASSRGTGGRDGYTF. The CDR3, as DNA: TGTGCCAGCAGTCGCGGGACAGGGGGTAGAGATGGCTACACCTTC.

CDR3 nucleotide sequence: TGTGCCAGAAGCTTGGGGGGCTTTAAGGACAGGGGGTTGCCAAACTATGGCTACACCTTC. Amino acids: CARSLGGFKDRGLPNYGYTF. The chain is built from TRBV5-3 and TRBJ1-2; 10 bases line up with TRBD1. TRBV5-3 is noted as an ORF with a role that remains uncertain. Trimming removed 0 bases from V and 2 bases from J; junction bases left unmatched: 16. This CDR3 is built from 20 residues.

This clone was recorded only once. The rearrangement links TRBV16 to TRBJ1-1; D is possibly TRBD1 (5 bases). Between the trimmed V and J ends, which lost 2 bases and 0 bases, there was a span of 16 bases. Germline-derived CDR1 and CDR2 are KGHSY and FQNENV. CDR3 size: 17 residues. The CDR3 coding sequence is TGTGCCAGCAGCCAAGAGGACAAGTATATTATGAACACTGAAGCTTTCTTT. Amino acid sequence: CASSQEDKYIMNTEAFF.

As DNA, the CDR3 is TGTGCCAGCAGAGTTCTAGCGGGGGGCCGGTGGGAGACCCAGTACTTC. Amino acids: CASRVLAGGRWETQYF. The rearrangement joins TRBV2 to TRBJ2-5, with 11 positions matching TRBD2. Germline V lookup: CDR1 SNHLY, CDR2 FYNNEI. Unmatched junction bases numbered 11, after V lost 6 bases and J lost 5 bases. This CDR3 spans 16 amino acids.

This chain connects TRBV2 to TRBJ2-1; D remains unclear. V was shortened by 4 bases and J by 0 bases, with 10 bases between the two germline ends. The CDR3 spans 15 residues. Looked up from germline, CDR1 is SNHLY and CDR2 is FYNNEI. The CDR3 coding sequence is TGTGCCAGCAGTGTGATATCGGGCTCCTACAATGAGCAGTTCTTC. Translation gives CASSVISGSYNEQFF.

The chain combines TRBV19 with TRBJ2-1; TRBD1 agrees at 8 bases. CDR1 is LNHDA, CDR2 SQIVND, per germline (reference sequence). J gave up 6 bases and V 6 bases, and 7 bases lay outside the gene matches. CDR3 length: 14 residues. This CDR3 is CASRRQGAFNEQFF. The CDR3 region has the DNA TGTGCCAGTAGGAGGCAGGGGGCCTTCAATGAGCAGTTCTTC.

The chain has TRBV5-8 and TRBJ2-5; D remains unclear. V shed 0 bases and J shed 7 bases, with 7 bases lying between them. This CDR3 is 12 amino acids long. Per the germline V gene, CDR1 is SGHTS and CDR2 is YDEGEE. CDR3 coding DNA: TGTGCCAGCAGCTTGGCCCGGTGGACCCAGTACTTC. Residues: CASSLARWTQYF.

The chain combines TRBV10-3 with TRBJ1-3, with unresolved D. The V end lost 0 bases, the J end lost 3 bases, and 6 bases lay between the germline ends. The CDR3 sequence is 14 residues long. Germline loops: CDR1 ENHRY, CDR2 SYGVKD. The CDR3 coding sequence is TGTGCCATCAGTGAGTCGCGGATTGGAAACACCATATATTTT. It translates to CAISESRIGNTIYF.

The chain carries TRBV30 and TRBJ2-7, with TRBD1 matching 11 bases. The V and J ends lost 2 bases and 2 bases, in that order; junction bases with no gene match: 2. Germline values: CDR1 GTSNPN, CDR2 SVGIG (reference sequence). This CDR3 comprises 14 residues. The CDR3 spells CAWSPGQGAYEQYF. CDR3 DNA sequence: TGTGCCTGGAGTCCGGGACAGGGGGCCTACGAGCAGTACTTC.

The chain uses TRBV5-1 and TRBJ2-3, with D maybe TRBD2 (5 bases). Deletions cut 0 bases from V and 3 bases from J, with 14 bases between. The CDR3 is 16 amino acids. Germline assignment: CDR1 SGHRS and CDR2 YFSETQ. The CDR3 loop is CASSLERLAGTDTQYF. The CDR3 DNA follows: TGCGCCAGCAGCTTGGAGCGGCTAGCTGGTACAGATACGCAGTATTTT.

The rearrangement links TRBV7-3 to TRBJ2-1; the match to TRBD2 covers 7 bases. The ends lost 2 bases at V and 3 bases at J; junction bases unmatched: 4. The CDR3 runs 15 residues. CDR1 is SGHTA, CDR2 FQGTGA, per germline. In DNA, the CDR3 is TGTGCCAGCAGCTTACTGGCGGGGGACTACAATGAGCAGTTCTTC. Its protein is CASSLLAGDYNEQFF.

The V call is TRBV6-5, the J call TRBJ1-1, with D possibly being TRBD1 (5 bases). V dropped 2 bases and J dropped 5 bases, with 12 bases sitting between them. The CDR3 extends over 14 amino acids. Germline V CDR1 and CDR2: MNHEY, SVGAGI. The CDR3 region is CASSYRQGDTEAFF. The CDR3 coding sequence is TGTGCCAGCAGTTACCGGCAGGGCGATACTGAAGCTTTCTTT.

This clone occurred once. This rearrangement joins TRBV13 to TRBJ1-5, with D hard to call. The CDR3 loop spans 15 amino acids. V was clipped by 0 bases and J by 6 bases, with 12 bases between them. CDR1 is PRHDT and CDR2 is FYEKMQ in the germline V gene (reference sequence). The CDR3 nucleotides read TGTGCCAGCAGCTTAGGGCGGGTTCATGGTCAGCCCCAGCATTTT. It codes for CASSLGRVHGQPQHF.

The V and J genes are TRBV1 and TRBJ1-2. TRBV1 is reported as a pseudogene. There are 16 residues in the CDR3. The CDR3 DNA reads as TGCACCAGCAGCCAACTCCTCGACGGAGCTAACTATGGCTACACCTTC. Its protein product is CTSSQLLDGANYGYTF.

The CDR3 loop is CASSSGEVAGAGETQYF. CDR3 bases: TGCGCCAGCAGCTCCGGAGAGGTAGCGGGGGCGGGAGAGACCCAGTACTTC. The chain links TRBV5-1 to TRBJ2-5, with 9 bases fitting TRBD2. V shed 3 bases and J 4 bases; nucleotides not matched to a gene: 13. The CDR3 has 17 residues. Germline CDR1 reads SGHRS; CDR2 reads YFSETQ.

In DNA, the CDR3 is TGTGCCAGCTCACCAAAAGGGGCCTCTGGAAACACCATATATTTT. Translated, it gives CASSPKGASGNTIYF. The rearrangement uses TRBV18 and TRBJ1-3, with a tentative D call TRBD1 (5 bases). The length of the CDR3 is 15 residues. Looked up from germline, CDR1 is KGHSH and CDR2 is LQKENI. The ends were cut back, 2 bases at V and 0 bases at J, with 8 bases in the middle. Drawing the rest from reference TRBV18 and TRBJ1-3, the complete variable domain is NAGVMQNPRHLVRRRGQEARLRCSPMKGHSHVYWYRQLPEEGLKFMVYLQKENIIDESGMPKERFSAEFPKEGPSILRIQQVVRGDSAAYFCASSPKGASGNTIYFGEGSWLTVV.

The rearrangement links TRBV5-8 to TRBJ1-1; D is possibly TRBD1 (6 bases). This CDR3 comprises 14 residues. V gave up 1 base and J gave up 3 bases, with 10 bases separating them. Germline-derived CDR1 and CDR2 are SGHTS and YDEGEE. The CDR3 protein is CASSLRGYDTEAFF. CDR3 DNA sequence: TGTGCCAGCAGCTTGAGGGGGTATGACACTGAAGCTTTCTTT.